Below, 5 T cell receptor beta chains from the same sample are listed, as sequenced in a study of shared clonotypes between healthy human individuals. Here immunoSEQ multiplex PCR was the method, and the copy in TCRdb shows in-frame clones only, minus some. The sample carries roughly 700,000 clones, around 67% recorded once. The source material was memory CD4+ T cells sorted from blood. Subset denoted: CD45RA-negative fraction. The receptor source for this set is a woman aged 25 to 39 in good health.

V gene TRBV27 combines with J gene TRBJ2-5, with 13 bases matching TRBD2. The J call may be mistaken, given a closer DNA end match to TRBJ2-7. CDR3 size: 14 residues. CDR1 is MNHEY, CDR2 SMNVEV, per germline (reference sequence). The CDR3 bases are TGTGCCAGCAGAAGACTAGCGGGAGGCTACGAGCAGTACTTC. This translates into CASRRLAGGYEQYF.

The V gene is TRBV7-9, the J gene TRBJ1-1; TRBD1 matches 7 bases. Germline V lookup: CDR1 SEHNR, CDR2 FQNEAQ (reference sequence). The J segment lost 5 bases and the V segment lost 5 bases, leaving 11 bases of the junction unmatched. The CDR3 covers 15 residues. The CDR3 region is CASSTLRGPETEAFF. The CDR3 DNA reads as TGTGCCAGCAGCACGCTGAGGGGGCCGGAGACTGAAGCTTTCTTT.

The table lists this clone with a count of one. CDR3 sequence: CASSLFGGTKETQYF. CDR3 sequence (DNA): TGTGCCAGCAGTTTGTTCGGGGGTACGAAAGAGACCCAGTACTTC. This chain links TRBV27 with TRBJ2-5, with D perhaps TRBD2 (6 bases). The CDR3 extends over 15 amino acids. Germline V gene lookup returns CDR1 MNHEY and CDR2 SMNVEV (reference sequence). Trimming left V 3 bases short and J 3 bases short, with 14 bases between.

For this clone: This sequence may be a read error, since a much larger clone differs from it by one base. The V gene is TRBV7-3, the J gene TRBJ2-1, with a possible D match to TRBD2 (6 bases). The germline CDR1 and CDR2 sequences are SGHTA and FQGTGA. This CDR3 spans 15 amino acids. The V and J ends lost 2 bases and 0 bases respectively, with 8 bases between them. The CDR3 reads CASSLLASSYNEQFF. In DNA, the CDR3 is TGTGCCAGCAGCTTACTAGCGAGCTCCTACAATGAGCAGTTCTTC.

V usage is TRBV20-1 and J usage is TRBJ2-7; no definite D call. CDR1 and CDR2 (germline): DFQATT, SNEGSKA (reference sequence). The length of the CDR3 is 10 residues. Between the trimmed V and J ends, which lost 6 bases and 9 bases, there was a span of 12 bases. In DNA, the CDR3 is TGCAGTGCGGCGGCGGCCGGGCAGTACTTC. Translation gives CSAAAAGQYF.